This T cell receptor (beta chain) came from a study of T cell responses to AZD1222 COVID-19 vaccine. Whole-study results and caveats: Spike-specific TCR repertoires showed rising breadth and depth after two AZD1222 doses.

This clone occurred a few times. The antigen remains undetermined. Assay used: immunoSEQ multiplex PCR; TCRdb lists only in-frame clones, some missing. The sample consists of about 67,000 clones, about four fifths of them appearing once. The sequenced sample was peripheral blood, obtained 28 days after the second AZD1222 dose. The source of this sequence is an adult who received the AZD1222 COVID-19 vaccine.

CDR3 region: CASSYTENTEAFF. CDR3 in DNA: TGTGCCAGCAGTTATACGGAGAACACTGAAGCTTTCTTT. The V gene is TRBV6-5, the J gene TRBJ1-1; D not resolved. The CDR3 covers 13 residues. CDR1 and CDR2 (germline): MNHEY, SVGAGI. Trimming left V 3 bases short and J 1 base short, with 6 bases between.